Below are 4 T cell receptor beta chains sequenced from a single sample in a study of blood T cell repertoires in COVID-19. Repertoires were generated with immunoSEQ multiplex PCR, while TCRdb's copy carries only in-frame clones and drops some. The sample holds 150,000 to 190,000 clones, 80% to 90% seen once. Source material: peripheral blood. These receptors were obtained from a woman aged 50 to 60 with acute or convalescent COVID-19.

This rearrangement joins TRBV3-1 (or the pseudogene TRBV3-2) to TRBJ1-2, with 7 nucleotides matching TRBD1. Germline lookup yields CDR1 LGHDT and CDR2 YNNKEL (reference sequence). The CDR3 contains 15 residues. The V gene end was trimmed by 0 bases and the J gene end by 5 bases; junction bases not matched to a gene: 6. CDR3 residues: CASSQEEGAGYGYTF. CDR3 DNA sequence: TGTGCCAGCAGCCAAGAGGAGGGGGCAGGGTATGGCTACACCTTC.

Points on this clone: The identical CDR3 is also encoded by other nucleotide sequences in the sample. The V call is TRBV7-2, the J call TRBJ1-5; 9 bases map to TRBD1. With V trimmed by 4 bases and J by 4 bases, 2 bases remained unmatched. Germline assignment: CDR1 SGHTA and CDR2 FQGNSA. The CDR3 is 14 amino acids. CDR3 in amino acids: CASSSTGGNQPQHF. CDR3 nucleotides: TGTGCCAGCAGCTCGACAGGGGGGAATCAGCCCCAGCATTTT.

This clone was observed a handful of times. J is TRBJ2-2 and V is TRBV5-8, with D possibly matching TRBD2 (5 bases). The V end lost 4 bases, the J end lost 4 bases, and 14 bases lay between the germline ends. Per the germline V gene, CDR1 is SGHTS and CDR2 is YDEGEE. The CDR3 extends over 15 amino acids. The CDR3 sequence is CASSTPDSFTGELFF. For the CDR3, the DNA is TGTGCCAGCAGCACACCGGACTCGTTCACCGGGGAGCTGTTTTTT.

The chain combines TRBV6-5 with TRBJ2-7; D might be TRBD2 (6 bases). Germline CDR1 and CDR2: MNHEY and SVGAGI. V lost 7 bases, J lost 3 bases, and 19 bases lay in between. There are 15 residues in the CDR3. CDR3 protein: CASTPPQGGRYEQYF. In DNA, the CDR3 is TGTGCCAGCACCCCCCCGCAGGGAGGTCGCTACGAGCAGTACTTC.